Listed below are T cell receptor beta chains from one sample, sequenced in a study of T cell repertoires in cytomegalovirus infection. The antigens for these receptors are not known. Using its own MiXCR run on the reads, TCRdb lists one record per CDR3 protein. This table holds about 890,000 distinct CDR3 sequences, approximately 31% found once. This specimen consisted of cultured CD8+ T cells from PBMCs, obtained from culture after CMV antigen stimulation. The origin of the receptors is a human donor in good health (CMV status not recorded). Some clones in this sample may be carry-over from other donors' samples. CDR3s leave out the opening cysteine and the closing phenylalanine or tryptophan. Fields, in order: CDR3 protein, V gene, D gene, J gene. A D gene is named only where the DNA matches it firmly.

ASSLDRKRTGPFPTDTQY,TRBV7-8,TRBD1,TRBJ2-3
ASSYGAGIYNEQF,TRBV6-5,.,TRBJ2-1
ASSLGSRTGGVYGYT,TRBV7-9,TRBD1,TRBJ1-2
ASRLHSNQPQH,TRBV27,.,TRBJ1-5
ASSSLGERNTEAF,TRBV4-2,.,TRBJ1-1
ARMDSTGELF,TRBV2,.,TRBJ2-2
ASRELAGGLPTDTQY,TRBV4-2,TRBD2,TRBJ2-3
AISLRSLNTEAF,TRBV10-3,.,TRBJ1-1
AISEEGGGVYSNYGYT,TRBV10-3,.,TRBJ1-2
ASSILAGYTDTQY,TRBV7-2,TRBD2,TRBJ2-3
GSTYRTVPMNTEAF,TRBV19,.,TRBJ1-1
ATSDGTYEQY,TRBV24-1,.,TRBJ2-7
ASSYPRQGHGELF,TRBV6-6,TRBD1,TRBJ2-2
ASSAFTGSETQY,TRBV7-3,.,TRBJ2-5
ASSQHLRDNYGYT,TRBV4-1,.,TRBJ1-2
ASTFSYDYTFGSGTGYRGT,TRBV19,.,TRBJ1-2
ASSYGGRRTDEKLF,TRBV6-2/TRBV6-3,.,TRBJ1-4
ASSLAGNPSSYEQY,TRBV7-9,.,TRBJ2-7
SVEDLGDRGREKLF,TRBV29-1,TRBD1,TRBJ1-4
ASSQPGGGSEAF,TRBV7-9,.,TRBJ1-1
ASSQPGVREAF,TRBV7-6,.,TRBJ1-1
ASSLTKSMNTEAF,TRBV7-9,.,TRBJ1-1
ASSLAGNREQF,TRBV27,.,TRBJ2-1
ASRLRLGTGVANTIY,TRBV28,TRBD1,TRBJ1-3
ASRSGVVYEQF,TRBV5-4,TRBD2,TRBJ2-1
ASSYNLNEQF,TRBV6-2/TRBV6-3,.,TRBJ2-1
ANSLPASETQY,TRBV7-4,.,TRBJ2-5
ASSFGTAGANEQF,TRBV7-2,.,TRBJ2-1
ASSAGHLNTEAF,TRBV12-3/TRBV12-4,.,TRBJ1-1
ASRTTDTDTQY,TRBV6-6,.,TRBJ2-3
ASRYPRGGDTEAF,TRBV7-9,.,TRBJ1-1
ATYDETGYHYGYT,TRBV15,.,TRBJ1-2
ASSEKPSGGYLYNEQF,TRBV9,TRBD2,TRBJ2-1
ATGLNIQY,TRBV27,.,TRBJ2-4
ASSTPDRGNQPQH,TRBV7-2,TRBD1,TRBJ1-5
VSTVDRPSSYNSPLH,TRBV2,TRBD1,TRBJ1-6
ASSNPPPPY,TRBV5-6,.,TRBJ2-4
ASHSPPGELF,TRBV28,.,TRBJ2-2
ATSTMERNQPQH,TRBV15,.,TRBJ1-5
ASSDSVTYEQY,TRBV25-1,.,TRBJ2-7
AISESSGASTDTQY,TRBV10-3,.,TRBJ2-3
ASSSGPLNTQY,TRBV6-6,.,TRBJ2-3
ASSFETGISGANVLT,TRBV27,TRBD1,TRBJ2-6
ASSFRGALNGYT,TRBV5-4,.,TRBJ1-2
ASGPPWGASVNEQF,TRBV5-4,.,TRBJ2-1
ASSLRAGYNEQF,TRBV4-3,TRBD2,TRBJ2-1
ASRSTGNEETQY,TRBV7-6,TRBD1,TRBJ2-5
ASSVSDGSNQPQH,TRBV7-9,.,TRBJ1-5
ASSPGYTIY,TRBV7-9,.,TRBJ1-3
SASEYGTSTDTQY,TRBV20-1,.,TRBJ2-3
ASSQDPLGELF,TRBV4-2,.,TRBJ2-2
ASSLSESIGFNYGYT,TRBV27,.,TRBJ1-2